The entry that follows covers one TCR beta chain sequence. Antigen specificity is unknown. The entry originates in a study of beta chain features in type 1 diabetes. Study results and limitations: Moderate but significant shortening of TCRB CDR3s was recorded in all four CD4+ subsets from Type 1 diabetes patients. Any PCR bias toward short templates would affect both groups alike.

cDNA synthesis used the whole RNA isolate, giving expressed TCRB sequences. Profiling relied on immunoSEQ multiplex PCR, and the TCRdb table lists in-frame clones only, not all of them. The sample includes 900,000 or so clones, about 17% seen only once; the top ten take about 0.02%. The source of this sequence is a woman aged 18-29 years in good health. Sequencing was performed on naive CD4+ T cells from blood.

In nucleotides, the CDR3 is TGTGCCAGCTCACCACGCGAGAGCGGTGAGCAGTTCTTC. As protein: CASSPRESGEQFF. The V and J genes are TRBV18 and TRBJ2-1, with TRBD2 as a possible D gene (5 bases). Germline CDR1 reads KGHSH; CDR2 reads LQKENI. The germline V and J ends were trimmed by 1 base and 9 bases, with 10 bases remaining between them. CDR3 length equals 13 residues.